These 27 T cell receptor beta chains were all obtained from the same sample, sequenced in a study of blood T cell repertoires in COVID-19. Produced via immunoSEQ multiplex PCR; TCRdb's table is partial and in-frame only. The sample has about 210,000 clones; about 82% are singletons. The source material was PBMCs or T cells enriched from blood (not recorded which). The receptors derive from a man aged 35 to 55 with acute COVID-19.

This clone was observed once. This chain uses TRBV2 with TRBJ1-4, with TRBD1 identical over 7 bases. The CDR3 runs 16 residues. Germline V lookup: CDR1 SNHLY, CDR2 FYNNEI. Unmatched junction bases numbered 5, after V lost 4 bases and J lost 0 bases. CDR3 nucleotide sequence: TGTGCCAGCAGTGTCGGGACAGCCACAACTAATGAAAAACTGTTTTTT. It encodes CASSVGTATTNEKLFF.

The V gene is TRBV7-2, the J gene TRBJ2-3; D remains unclear. V was cut by 6 bases and J by 0 bases, with 4 bases left in between. CDR3 length: 12 residues. Germline assignment: CDR1 SGHTA and CDR2 FQGNSA. The CDR3 spells CASSSSTDTQYF. The DNA for the CDR3 is TGTGCCAGCAGTTCAAGCACAGATACGCAGTATTTT.

The chain uses TRBV12-2 and TRBJ2-7; TRBD1, as called in the table, went unchecked against the DNA. TRBV12-2 is a listed pseudogene. This CDR3 spans 20 amino acids. The CDR3 nucleotides read TGTGCAAGTCGCTTTTCTTTATTGTATCCCGGGACAGGATACCTACGCGGGCAGTACTTC. This gives the protein CASRFSLLYPGTGYLRGQYF.

The CDR3 DNA sequence: TGTGCCAGCAGCCGACAGGGTGCCCCTACAAACACCGGGGAGCTGTTTTTT. Translated, it gives CASSRQGAPTNTGELFF. This chain uses TRBV27 with TRBJ2-2; 7 bases align to TRBD1. J gave up 2 bases and V 6 bases, and 12 bases lay outside the gene matches. The CDR3 length is 17 residues. Germline CDR1 reads MNHEY; CDR2 reads SMNVEV (reference sequence).

The rearrangement joins TRBV6-6 to TRBJ2-3; TRBD1 might be the D (7 bases). Germline V gene sequence: CDR1 MNHNY, CDR2 SVGAGI (reference sequence). Trimming shortened V by 6 bases and J by 0 bases, and 19 bases separated the two germline ends. The CDR3 runs 17 residues. CDR3 residues: CASSRGSGGRSTDTQYF. The CDR3 bases are TGTGCCAGCAGCCGAGGGTCAGGGGGGCGCAGCACAGATACGCAGTATTTT.

In DNA form, the CDR3 reads TGTGCCAGCGAGGACAGGGGGAATCAGCCCCAGCATTTT. This sequence encodes CASEDRGNQPQHF. The rearrangement links TRBV19 to TRBJ1-5; 10 nucleotides agree with TRBD1. The germline V gene encodes CDR1 LNHDA and CDR2 SQIVND (reference sequence). Losses at the gene ends were 9 bases for V and 4 bases for J; bases not matched to a gene: 3. This CDR3 contains 13 residues.

This clone has only one observation. The chain links TRBV6-2 or TRBV6-3 to TRBJ2-7; 12 bases are a match to TRBD1. Germline CDR1 reads MNHEY; CDR2 reads SVGEGT. The V gene end was trimmed by 1 base and the J gene end by 12 bases; junction bases not matched to a gene: 4. The CDR3 totals 13 residues. The CDR3 DNA reads TGTGCCAGCAGTTACTATGGGACAGGGGGCACGTACTTC. Encoded protein: CASSYYGTGGTYF.

The V call is TRBV2, the J call TRBJ2-1; 14 nucleotides align to TRBD2. Per the germline V gene, CDR1 is SNHLY and CDR2 is FYNNEI. J gave up 10 bases and V 6 bases, and 8 bases lay outside the gene matches. CDR3 length equals 15 residues. The CDR3 nucleotides are TGTGCCAGCAGACCCGGGACTAGCGGGAGACAAGAGCAGTTCTTC. Encoded protein: CASRPGTSGRQEQFF.

This clone was detected only a few times. The rearrangement uses TRBV27 and TRBJ2-3; 12 bases match TRBD2. The CDR3 runs to 16 residues. The trim removed 3 bases at V and 5 bases at J, leaving 6 bases unmatched. Germline loops: CDR1 MNHEY, CDR2 SMNVEV (reference sequence). CDR3 sequence reads: CASSFKLAGGIDTQYF. The CDR3 DNA follows: TGTGCCAGCAGTTTCAAACTAGCGGGAGGAATAGATACGCAGTATTTT.

CDR3 sequence: CAWSQSGVGEQYF. The CDR3 nucleotides are TGTGCCTGGAGTCAGAGCGGGGTGGGGGAGCAGTACTTC. The rearrangement links TRBV30 to TRBJ2-7; 7 nucleotides line up with TRBD2. The V gene end was trimmed by 2 bases and the J gene end by 7 bases; junction bases not matched to a gene: 8. The CDR3 covers 13 residues. CDR1 is GTSNPN and CDR2 is SVGIG in the germline V gene (reference sequence).

The rearrangement joins TRBV29-1 to TRBJ2-2; D is unresolved. Per the germline V gene, CDR1 is SQVTM and CDR2 is ANQGSEA. V lost 4 bases and J lost 0, with 9 bases in between. CDR3 size: 14 residues. DNA of the CDR3: TGCAGCGTTGGACGGAGTACGAACACCGGGGAGCTGTTTTTT. Translating it yields CSVGRSTNTGELFF.

V gene TRBV7-9 combines with J gene TRBJ2-3; maybe TRBD2 (5 bases). The CDR3 spans 11 residues. The V gene's germline CDR1 is SEHNR and CDR2 FQNEAQ (reference sequence). V lost 5 bases, J lost 11 bases, and 11 bases lay in between. The CDR3 reads CASSPSIEQYF. The CDR3, as DNA: TGTGCCAGCAGCCCTAGCATTGAGCAGTATTTT.

This chain connects TRBV5-1 to TRBJ1-1; D perhaps matches TRBD1 (6 bases). CDR1 is SGHRS, CDR2 YFSETQ, per germline. V shed 9 bases and J shed 0 bases, with 18 bases lying between them. The CDR3 is 15 amino acids. The CDR3 loop is CATRPGGGVNTEAFF. The CDR3 coding sequence is TGCGCCACCCGCCCAGGAGGGGGGGTGAACACTGAAGCTTTCTTT.

The CDR3, as DNA: TGTGCCAGCAGCACCCTAGCGGAGCTGGGATACGAGCAGTACTTC. Translating gives CASSTLAELGYEQYF. The rearrangement uses TRBV6-2 or TRBV6-3 and TRBJ2-7, with 7 bases fitting TRBD2. V lost 6 bases to trimming and J lost 4 bases; unmatched junction nucleotides: 12. The CDR3 is 15 amino acids. Germline CDR1 is MNHEY and CDR2 is SVGEGT.

The rearrangement joins TRBV28 to TRBJ2-5, with 12 bases lining up with TRBD1. This CDR3 has 15 amino acids. V shed 6 bases, J shed 5 bases, and the junction held 7 bases outside the gene matches. Germline values: CDR1 MDHEN, CDR2 SYDVKM. In nucleotides, the CDR3 is TGTGCCAGCAGACCCGGGACAGGGGGCCTTGAGACCCAGTACTTC. It yields the protein CASRPGTGGLETQYF.

The chain couples TRBV6-1 to TRBJ1-1; D might be TRBD1 (5 bases). Trimming removed 2 bases from V and 4 bases from J, with 14 bases in between. From germline, CDR1 is MNHNS and CDR2 SASEGT. CDR3 size: 15 residues. For the CDR3, the DNA is TGTGCCAGCAGTGAACAGCCCCTAGGGGCCACTGAAGCTTTCTTT. The encoded protein is CASSEQPLGATEAFF.

The chain carries TRBV6-5 and TRBJ2-1; TRBD2 is a possible D gene (6 bases). Trimming cost V 7 bases and J 8 bases, with 18 bases left between them. Germline values: CDR1 MNHEY, CDR2 SVGAGI. The CDR3 sequence is 14 residues long. The DNA for the CDR3 is TGTGCCAGCATCGGGAGCGTGGTGAAGGATGAGCAGTTCTTC. Protein: CASIGSVVKDEQFF.

Only one count was recorded for this clone. The chain employs TRBV7-9 and TRBJ1-4; possible D gene TRBD1, 5 bases. CDR1 and CDR2 from the germline V gene are SEHNR and FQNEAQ (reference sequence). The CDR3 length is 14 residues. V dropped 2 bases and J dropped 6 bases, with 10 bases sitting between them. In DNA, the CDR3 is TGTGCCAGCAGCTTAAGACAGACTGATGAAAAACTGTTTTTT. This translates into CASSLRQTDEKLFF.

CDR3 nucleotide sequence: TGTGCCAGCAGCTGGCGGACAGGGGGCATCACCGGGGAGCTGTTTTTT. Residues: CASSWRTGGITGELFF. The chain has TRBV5-4 and TRBJ2-2; 11 bases are a match to TRBD1. This CDR3 spans 16 amino acids. Germline V CDR1 and CDR2: SGHNT, YYREEE (reference sequence). With 3 bases clipped from V and 4 bases from J, the junction kept 5 bases outside the gene matches.

The chain links TRBV3-1 (or the pseudogene TRBV3-2) to TRBJ1-6; 7 positions agree with TRBD1. Germline V gene lookup returns CDR1 LGHDT and CDR2 YNNKEL (reference sequence). V gave up 7 bases and J gave up 7 bases; unmatched junction bases: 10. This CDR3 contains 15 residues. CDR3 bases: TGTGCCAGCAACTCCCGGGACAGCTGGAATTCACCCCTCCACTTT. It codes for CASNSRDSWNSPLHF.

V usage is TRBV13 and J usage is TRBJ2-7; 11 nucleotides align to TRBD1. Germline assignment: CDR1 PRHDT and CDR2 FYEKMQ (reference sequence). V trimming: 5 bases; J trimming: 6 bases; junction bases outside the gene matches: 12. This CDR3 contains 16 residues. The CDR3 DNA sequence: TGTGCCAGCAGCGCCAGCCCGGGACAGGGGGTCCGCGAGCAGTACTTC. It yields the protein CASSASPGQGVREQYF.

This rearrangement joins TRBV29-1 to TRBJ2-1, with TRBD2 identical over 7 bases. V was clipped by 3 bases and J by 3 bases; unmatched bases: 5. Germline lookup yields CDR1 SQVTM and CDR2 ANQGSEA. The CDR3 has 14 residues. CDR3 nucleotides: TGCAGCGTTGACGGGGGGACCATCTACAATGAGCAGTTCTTC. This sequence encodes CSVDGGTIYNEQFF.

V gene TRBV6-6 combines with J gene TRBJ1-2; 8 bases are a match to TRBD1. The trim removed 6 bases at V and 7 bases at J, leaving 10 bases unmatched. Germline CDR1 is MNHNY and CDR2 is SVGAGI (reference sequence). The CDR3 covers 14 residues. CDR3 nucleotides: TGTGCCAGCAGCCCACACGACAGGGGTGGTGGCTACACCTTC. Its protein is CASSPHDRGGGYTF.

This clone was observed a single time. The genes are TRBV5-1 and TRBJ2-7, with D maybe TRBD1 (5 bases). V gave up 5 bases and J gave up 2 bases, with 20 bases separating them. The CDR3 length is 16 residues. Germline CDR1 reads SGHRS; CDR2 reads YFSETQ. The CDR3 loop reads CASSRLGAKLTYEQYF. CDR3 sequence (DNA): TGCGCCAGCAGTCGTTTAGGGGCAAAACTGACCTACGAGCAGTACTTC. The complete variable domain, with remaining parts taken from reference TRBV5-1 and TRBJ2-7, reads KAGVTQTPRYLIKTRGQQVTLSCSPISGHRSVSWYQQTPGQGLQFLFEYFSETQRNKGNFPGRFSGRQFSNSRSEMNVSTLELGDSALYLCASSRLGAKLTYEQYFGPGTRLTVT.

The rearrangement joins TRBV5-6 to TRBJ2-6; D unresolved. The germline CDR1 and CDR2 sequences are SGHDT and YYEEEE. Trimming shortened V by 6 bases and J by 0 bases, and 10 bases separated the two germline ends. The CDR3 has 15 residues. The DNA of the CDR3 is TGTGCCAGCACCCCGAGGATCTCTGGGGCCAACGTCCTGACTTTC. Its translation: CASTPRISGANVLTF.

This chain connects TRBV4-2 to TRBJ2-1; possibly TRBD2 for D (7 bases). With 4 bases removed from V and 1 base from J, the gap between germline ends came to 29 bases. CDR1 is LGHNA and CDR2 is YNFKEQ in the germline V gene. The CDR3 length is 21 residues. CDR3 sequence (DNA): TGTGCCAGCAGCCGACGGACCCTACGAGGGGGAGGGCTAGAGTCCTACAATGAGCAGTTCTTC. Protein product: CASSRRTLRGGGLESYNEQFF.

This sequence joins TRBV28 and TRBJ2-1; tentative D call: TRBD1 (6 bases). V lost 8 bases to trimming and J lost 2 bases, with 16 bases between them. This CDR3 comprises 15 residues. Per germline, CDR1 MDHEN and CDR2 SYDVKM. The CDR3 loop is CASRRYRDAYNEQFF. The CDR3 DNA is TGTGCCAGCCGCCGGTACAGGGACGCCTACAATGAGCAGTTCTTC.